The 8 T cell receptor beta chains in this list originate from one sample, sequenced in a study of blood T cell repertoires in COVID-19. Using immunoSEQ multiplex PCR, the repertoire was profiled, and TCRdb retains in-frame clones only, with some absent. The table lists roughly 390,000 clones, around 87% of them singletons. Sample: peripheral blood. The receptor set was obtained from a woman in her twenties or thirties with COVID-19, enrolled during active disease.

The chain employs TRBV9 and TRBJ2-2; TRBD1 aligns across 12 bases. J gave up 6 bases and V 3 bases, and 6 bases lay outside the gene matches. This CDR3 comprises 16 residues. Germline CDR1 and CDR2: SGDLS and YYNGEE. The CDR3 DNA is TGTGCCAGCAGCGGTGGGACAGGGGGCTGGTCCGGGGAGCTGTTTTTT. Encoded protein: CASSGGTGGWSGELFF. The full variable domain, with the rest looked up from reference TRBV9 and TRBJ2-2, is DSGVTQTPKHLITATGQRVTLRCSPRSGDLSVYWYQQSLDQGLQFLIQYYNGEERAKGNILERFSAQQFPDLHSELNLSSLELGDSALYFCASSGGTGGWSGELFFGEGSRLTVL.

CDR3 sequence: CASSQKGQVAPGYTF. CDR3 DNA sequence: TGTGCCAGCAGCCAAAAGGGACAGGTTGCACCTGGCTACACCTTC. This sequence joins TRBV3-1 (or the pseudogene TRBV3-2) and TRBJ1-2; 8 bases agree with TRBD1. V lost 2 bases and J lost 7; bases outside the gene matches: 9. CDR1 and CDR2 (germline): LGHDT, YNNKEL (reference sequence). CDR3 length equals 15 residues.

The chain employs TRBV6-1 and TRBJ2-7; TRBD2 matches at 9 bases. The CDR3 extends over 16 amino acids. J gave up 5 bases and V 4 bases, and 12 bases lay outside the gene matches. In germline, CDR1 is MNHNS, CDR2 SASEGT. The CDR3 is CASSGLAGLARNEQYF. The CDR3 DNA reads TGTGCCAGCAGTGGTTTGGCAGGACTAGCGAGGAACGAGCAGTACTTC.

The V and J genes are TRBV28 and TRBJ1-5; tentatively, D is TRBD1 (6 bases). V was pared by 3 bases and J by 0 bases, with 9 bases between. Germline CDR1 MDHEN, CDR2 SYDVKM. The CDR3 has 15 residues. The CDR3 loop is CASSLGGHSNQPQHF. The CDR3 nucleotides are TGTGCCAGCAGTTTGGGGGGGCATAGCAATCAGCCCCAGCATTTT.

The chain combines TRBV5-5 with TRBJ1-3; D uncertain. With 0 bases removed from V and 1 base from J, the gap between germline ends came to 11 bases. The CDR3 has 16 amino acids. Germline V lookup: CDR1 SGHKS, CDR2 YYEKEE (reference sequence). CDR3: CASSLGVTGSGNTIYF. For the CDR3, the DNA is TGTGCCAGCAGCTTGGGGGTGACGGGGTCTGGAAACACCATATATTTT. The whole variable domain, remainder taken from reference TRBV5-5 and TRBJ1-3, is DAGVTQSPTHLIKTRGQQVTLRCSPISGHKSVSWYQQVLGQGPQFIFQYYEKEERGRGNFPDRFSARQFPNYSSELNVNALLLGDSALYLCASSLGVTGSGNTIYFGEGSWLTVV.

The chain links TRBV6-2 or TRBV6-3 to TRBJ2-2; 10 positions match TRBD1. J was trimmed by 2 bases and V by 2 bases; bases with no gene match: 5. Germline V CDR1 and CDR2: MNHEY, SVGEGT. The CDR3 totals 17 residues. This CDR3 reads CASSYGDRGHNTGELFF. The CDR3 nucleotides read TGTGCCAGCAGTTACGGGGACAGGGGACACAACACCGGGGAGCTGTTTTTT.

The chain uses TRBV30 and TRBJ1-3; D might be TRBD1 (5 bases). With 4 bases removed from V and 0 bases from J, the gap between germline ends came to 7 bases. Germline V gene data show CDR1 as GTSNPN and CDR2 as SVGIG (reference sequence). The CDR3 runs 13 residues. The CDR3 DNA follows: TGTGCCTGGACAGGGTTCTCTGGAAACACCATATATTTT. Translated: CAWTGFSGNTIYF.

The chain carries TRBV5-1 and TRBJ2-1; D possibly corresponds to TRBD2 (6 bases). This CDR3 region has 15 residues. The V and J ends lost 4 bases and 4 bases respectively, with 15 bases between them. Germline V lookup: CDR1 SGHRS, CDR2 YFSETQ. The CDR3 nucleotides read TGCGCCAGCAGCGGGCTGGGGGACTTATACAATGAGCAGTTCTTC. It specifies CASSGLGDLYNEQFF.